The table lists the clone carrying this T cell receptor (beta chain) with a few counts. What it binds is not known. The sample belongs to a study of blood T cells in healthy people across ages. Together with a sample-barcoded 5' primer, a J-beta primer mix was included in a second PCR lasting about 7 to 11 cycles. A template-switch adaptor with 12 random nucleotides tagged each cDNA molecule. TCRdb reprocessed the 5' RACE reads via MiXCR and lists one record per CDR3 protein. The repertoire holds nearly 1 million distinct CDR3 sequences, roughly 51% seen once, with 20% to 25% in the top ten. Study conclusions and caveats: The long-lived group displayed more naive CD4+ cells, plus higher diversity, than the aged donors did. In these data, TCR beta diversity tracked strongly with naive T cell percentage.

There are 15 residues in the CDR3. Germline V lookup: CDR1 SGHTA, CDR2 FQGNSA. The V and J ends lost 3 bases and 2 bases, in that order; junction bases with no gene match: 3. The TCR originated in a woman aged 55-70 years in good health. The sequenced sample was blood. The rearrangement joins TRBV7-2 to TRBJ2-1; 8 positions agree with TRBD1. CDR3 residues: CASSFEGQAYNEQFF. DNA of the CDR3: TGTGCCAGCAGCTTTGAGGGACAGGCCTACAATGAGCAGTTCTTC.